The sequence of this T cell receptor (beta chain) was determined in a study of blood T cells in healthy people across ages. General study points: Older age coincided with a roughly linear decline in TCR beta diversity per million T cells.

PBMCs were isolated at a quantity of at least 6.5 million per sample. For the second PCR, which ran for about 7 to 12 cycles, a sample-barcoded 5' primer and a J-beta primer mix were used. Researchers report that a template-switch adaptor with 12 random nucleotides tagged each cDNA molecule. Researchers report that each sample yielded at least 2.5 million CDR3-containing paired-end reads. TCRdb analysed the 5' RACE reads with MiXCR anew, one entry per CDR3 protein. The sample lists around 1,100,000 distinct CDR3 sequences, 30% to 40% occurring once. The CDR3 sequence is 13 residues long. V was trimmed by 1 base and J by 4 bases, leaving 6 bases between them. Germline V lookup: CDR1 KGHDR, CDR2 SFDVKD. This clonotype has ten or more counts. As yet, its antigen is unknown.

This TCR was sampled from a man in his late teens or twenties in good health. Sample: blood. The chain employs TRBV24-1 and TRBJ1-2, with D hard to call. CDR3 bases: TGTGCCACCAGTGATTTTGGAGGCTATGGCTACACCTTC. This translates into CATSDFGGYGYTF.